The clone carrying this T cell receptor beta chain was observed a handful of times. The antigen remains unidentified. The sample is drawn from a study of response to subunit inactivated influenza vaccine. Study-level results: Each seasonal flu vaccination may recruit only limited new T cells, authors suggested.

CDR1 is GTSNPN and CDR2 is SVGIG in the germline V gene (reference sequence). Trimming pared 0 bases from V and 6 bases from J, leaving 12 bases between. The CDR3 has 14 residues. TCRdb passed the RT-PCR reads through MiXCR, listing each CDR3 protein once. The sample records 610,000 or so distinct CDR3 sequences, 12% to 15% being singletons. The material was PBMCs from blood, obtained about 11 days after vaccination. The V gene is TRBV30, the J gene TRBJ2-1, with D unclear. The receptor comes from a man aged 50-60 years who received an inactivated influenza vaccine. CDR3 DNA sequence: TGTGCCTGGAGTGTATCGGTACAGATCAATGAGCAGTTCTTC. Translating it yields CAWSVSVQINEQFF.